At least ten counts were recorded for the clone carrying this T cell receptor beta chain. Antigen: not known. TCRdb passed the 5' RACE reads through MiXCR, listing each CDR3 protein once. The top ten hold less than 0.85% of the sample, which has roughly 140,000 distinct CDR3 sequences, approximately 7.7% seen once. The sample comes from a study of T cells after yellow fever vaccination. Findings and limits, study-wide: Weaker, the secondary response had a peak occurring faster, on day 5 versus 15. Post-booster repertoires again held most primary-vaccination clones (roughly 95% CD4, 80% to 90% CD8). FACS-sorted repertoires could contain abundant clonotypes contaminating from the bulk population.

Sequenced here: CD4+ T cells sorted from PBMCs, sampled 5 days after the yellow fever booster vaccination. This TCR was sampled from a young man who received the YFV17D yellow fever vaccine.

DNA of the CDR3: TGTGCCAGCAGTTTATCCCGGACAGGGGTTAACTCCTACAATGAGCAGTTCTTC. Protein product: CASSLSRTGVNSYNEQFF. The chain links TRBV27 to TRBJ2-1; the match to TRBD1 covers 9 bases. Germline V gene sequence: CDR1 MNHEY, CDR2 SMNVEV (reference sequence). The CDR3 has 18 residues. V dropped 0 bases and J dropped 0; count of bases not matched to a gene: 6.